This TCR beta chain was profiled in a study of blood T cell repertoires in COVID-19. Method: immunoSEQ multiplex PCR; TCRdb's copy keeps in-frame clones and lacks some. The table has tens of thousands of clones, 60% to 85% seen once. Trimming took 5 bases from V and 6 from J; bases not matched to a gene: 8. This CDR3 spans 15 amino acids. Germline V CDR1 and CDR2: SGHTA, FQGNSA. J is TRBJ1-4 and V is TRBV7-2, with 8 bases fitting TRBD1. This TCR was recovered from a human donor in a cohort sampled during active COVID-19. Sequenced material: peripheral blood. CDR3 loop: CASSPGQGNYEKLFF. CDR3 in DNA: TGTGCCAGCAGCCCAGGACAGGGAAACTATGAAAAACTGTTTTTT.